Listed here are 21 T cell receptor beta chains from one sample, sequenced in a study of T cell repertoires in cytomegalovirus infection. TCRdb re-analysed the reads in MiXCR, keeping a single row per CDR3 protein. The sample carries a few hundred thousand distinct CDR3 sequences, about 18% recorded once. The sample was CD8+ T cells from PBMCs. The receptor source for this set is a human donor in good health (CMV status not recorded). Some clones in this sample may be carry-over from other donors' samples.

V and J are TRBV27 and TRBJ1-6; D is perhaps TRBD1 (5 bases). The V gene lost 5 bases and the J gene lost 7 bases, with 15 bases spanning the gap. The CDR3 length is 15 residues. CDR1 and CDR2 from the germline V gene are MNHEY and SMNVEV (reference sequence). The CDR3 loop is CASSPTGLTNSPLHF. The CDR3 nucleotides read TGTGCCAGCAGTCCCACGGGACTGACGAATTCACCCCTCCACTTT.

As for this clonotype: The conserved closing phenylalanine or tryptophan is absent in this CDR3, likely reflecting a read error. V gene TRBV12-3 or TRBV12-4 combines with J gene TRBJ2-3, with D possibly matching TRBD2 (5 bases). V lost 0 bases, J lost 1 base, and 8 bases lay in between. The CDR3 runs 15 residues. CDR3 bases: TGTGCCAGCAGTTTAGCAGAGGGTGGCACAGATACGCAGTATTTG. Its protein is CASSLAEGGTDTQYL.

This clonotype was picked up many times. The V call is TRBV7-2, the J call TRBJ2-1, with unresolved D. The CDR3 is 14 residues long. The germline V gene has CDR1 SGHTA and CDR2 FQGNSA. V was shortened by 5 bases and J by 8 bases, with 16 bases between the two germline ends. The CDR3 DNA reads TGTGCCAGCAGCCCCGTCTTACCCCCCGATGAGCAGTTCTTC. It codes for CASSPVLPPDEQFF.

This clonotype has only a few counts. The V and J genes are TRBV4-2 and TRBJ1-1; possible D gene TRBD1, 5 bases. This CDR3 contains 13 residues. With 6 bases removed from V and 6 bases from J, the gap between germline ends came to 14 bases. Germline V gives CDR1 LGHNA, CDR2 YNFKEQ. CDR3 DNA: TGTGCCAGCAGACAAACAGGAAACCCTGAAGCTTTCTTT. As protein: CASRQTGNPEAFF.

This clonotype showed up many times. The chain is built from TRBV6-5 and TRBJ1-2, with 10 nucleotides matching TRBD1. The CDR3 spans 13 residues. V was pared by 6 bases and J by 3 bases, with 1 base of the junction left unmatched. The germline V gene encodes CDR1 MNHEY and CDR2 SVGAGI. The CDR3 sequence is CASRGQGDYGYTF. The CDR3 coding sequence is TGTGCCAGCAGAGGACAGGGGGACTATGGCTACACCTTC.

The table lists this clonotype with a few counts. The chain couples TRBV7-8 to TRBJ1-1, with TRBD1 matching 11 bases. CDR1 and CDR2 from the germline V gene are SGHVS and FQNEAQ. The CDR3 is made up of 17 amino acids. Trimming removed 3 bases from V and 3 bases from J; junction bases left unmatched: 9. In DNA form, the CDR3 reads TGTGCCAGCAGCTTCGGGACAGGGGGGGCTATGTACACTGAAGCTTTCTTT. Translation gives CASSFGTGGAMYTEAFF.

In its sample, this clonotype was seen a few times. The CDR3 region is CASSYSPYRQGSNEQFF. The CDR3 bases are TGTGCCAGCAGTTACAGCCCCTACCGACAGGGTTCAAATGAGCAGTTCTTC. This chain joins TRBV6-5 and TRBJ2-1, with 7 bases lining up with TRBD1. The ends lost 2 bases at V and 7 bases at J; junction bases unmatched: 14. The CDR3 loop spans 17 amino acids. Germline lookup yields CDR1 MNHEY and CDR2 SVGAGI.

The chain joins TRBV2 to TRBJ2-7; D possibly corresponds to TRBD1 (5 bases). Germline V gene data show CDR1 as SNHLY and CDR2 as FYNNEI. Trimming left V 3 bases short and J 4 bases short, with 10 bases between. This CDR3 comprises 13 residues. CDR3 bases: TGTGCCAGCAGTGACCCAGACAGTTACGAGCAGTACTTC. Translating gives CASSDPDSYEQYF. The variable domain in full, completed from reference TRBV2 and TRBJ2-7, reads EPEVTQTPSHQVTQMGQEVILRCVPISNHLYFYWYRQILGQKVEFLVSFYNNEISEKSEIFDDQFSVERPDGSNFTLKIRSTKLEDSAMYFCASSDPDSYEQYFGPGTRLTVT.

This clonotype was seen ten or more times. The chain carries TRBV11-2 and TRBJ1-1, with 8 bases lining up with TRBD1. The trim removed 1 base at V and 4 bases at J, leaving 17 bases unmatched. The CDR3 consists of 19 residues. Germline CDR1 and CDR2: SGHAT and FQNNGV. CDR3 in amino acids: CASSLGEGTGLTLATEAFF. CDR3 sequence (DNA): TGTGCCAGCAGCTTAGGGGAGGGGACAGGTCTTACTTTGGCCACTGAAGCTTTCTTT.

This clonotype occurred a few times. CDR3 sequence (DNA): TGTGCCAGCAGCTTCGGACTGAACTACGAGCAGTACTTC. This encodes CASSFGLNYEQYF. V and J are TRBV7-9 and TRBJ2-7, with a tentative D call TRBD2 (5 bases). This CDR3 has 13 amino acids. With 3 bases removed from V and 3 bases from J, the gap between germline ends came to 9 bases. Germline CDR1 is SEHNR and CDR2 is FQNEAQ (reference sequence).

The J gene is TRBJ1-1, the V gene TRBV29-1, with D possibly matching TRBD1 (5 bases). Germline values: CDR1 SQVTM, CDR2 ANQGSEA. V shed 3 bases and J shed 6 bases, with 38 bases lying between them. CDR3 size: 21 residues. The CDR3 spells CSVDQGPLGRRALGGFSEAFF. The DNA of the CDR3 is TGCAGCGTTGATCAAGGGCCCCTAGGGCGCAGGGCACTTGGGGGATTCTCTGAAGCTTTCTTT. The variable domain in full, completed from reference TRBV29-1 and TRBJ1-1, reads SAVISQKPSRDICQRGTSLTIQCQVDSQVTMMFWYRQQPGQSLTLIATANQGSEATYESGFVIDKFPISRPNLTFSTLTVSNMSPEDSSIYLCSVDQGPLGRRALGGFSEAFFGQGTRLTVV.

This clonotype was picked up a small number of times. The genes are TRBV6-2 or TRBV6-3 and TRBJ2-7; D may be TRBD2 (5 bases). Trimming stripped 7 bases from V and 2 bases from J, with 15 bases between. In germline, CDR1 is MNHEY, CDR2 SVGEGT. This CDR3 is 14 amino acids long. CDR3 sequence: CASTPAVSAYEQYF. DNA of the CDR3: TGTGCCAGCACCCCGGCCGTTAGCGCCTACGAGCAGTACTTC.

The chain carries TRBV29-1 and TRBJ1-4; D ambiguous. Trimming pared 4 bases from V and 8 bases from J, leaving 11 bases between. The germline V gene encodes CDR1 SQVTM and CDR2 ANQGSEA. CDR3 length equals 12 residues. CDR3: CSVGGIREKLFF. The CDR3 DNA reads as TGCAGCGTTGGAGGGATACGAGAAAAACTGTTTTTT.

The V call is TRBV7-9, the J call TRBJ1-3; the D is unclear. The CDR3 is made up of 12 amino acids. V lost 2 bases, J lost 4 bases, and 3 bases lay in between. Germline CDR1 reads SEHNR; CDR2 reads FQNEAQ (reference sequence). CDR3 in DNA: TGTGCCAGCAGCTTACAAGGAAACACCATATATTTT. Amino acid sequence: CASSLQGNTIYF. The whole variable domain, remainder taken from reference TRBV7-9 and TRBJ1-3, is DTGVSQNPRHKITKRGQNVTFRCDPISEHNRLYWYRQTLGQGPEFLTYFQNEAQLEKSRLLSDRFSAERPKGSFSTLEIQRTEQGDSAMYLCASSLQGNTIYFGEGSWLTVV.

The chain combines TRBV6-2 or TRBV6-3 with TRBJ2-7, with D uncertain. Between the trimmed V and J ends, which lost 4 bases and 2 bases, there was a span of 6 bases. The CDR3 extends over 12 amino acids. Germline CDR1 is MNHEY and CDR2 is SVGEGT. CDR3 protein: CASSFPTYEQYF. The CDR3 DNA is TGTGCCAGCAGTTTCCCCACCTACGAGCAGTACTTC.

The chain employs TRBV20-1 and TRBJ2-7, with a possible D match to TRBD1 (6 bases). Germline assignment: CDR1 DFQATT and CDR2 SNEGSKA (reference sequence). The CDR3 covers 14 residues. V shed 0 bases and J shed 6 bases, with 15 bases lying between them. CDR3 nucleotide sequence: TGCAGTGCTAGAGATCGGGGCAGGGGCCCCGAGCAGTACTTC. As protein: CSARDRGRGPEQYF.

This rearrangement joins TRBV7-6 to TRBJ1-1; D not resolved. The CDR3 totals 13 residues. Trimming shortened V by 3 bases and J by 5 bases, and 10 bases separated the two germline ends. The V gene's germline CDR1 is SGHVS and CDR2 FNYEAQ. The CDR3 DNA reads TGTGCCAGCAGCTTTGTTGTACGGACTGAAGCTTTCTTT. Residues: CASSFVVRTEAFF.

The chain couples TRBV7-9 to TRBJ2-4, with TRBD1 identical over 7 bases. The CDR3 has 16 residues. The V gene's germline CDR1 is SEHNR and CDR2 FQNEAQ (reference sequence). V gave up 3 bases and J gave up 0 bases; unmatched junction bases: 5. CDR3 DNA sequence: TGTGCCAGCAGCTTTGGGACAGCGCTAGCCAAAAACATTCAGTACTTC. As protein: CASSFGTALAKNIQYF.

This clonotype was detected only a few times. This chain uses TRBV28 with TRBJ1-1, with 7 bases fitting TRBD1. Germline V gives CDR1 MDHEN, CDR2 SYDVKM. The CDR3 has 13 amino acids. After removal of 5 bases from V and 10 bases from J, the junction contained 10 bases not matched to a gene. The CDR3 DNA follows: TGTGCCAGCAGTCCATGGGACAGTCCGTCAGCTTTCTTT. As protein: CASSPWDSPSAFF.

A few counts support this clonotype. The chain joins TRBV5-6 to TRBJ2-7, with TRBD1 identical over 9 bases. Trimming removed 6 bases from V and 5 bases from J; junction bases left unmatched: 15. CDR1 SGHDT and CDR2 YYEEEE come from the germline V gene. The CDR3 is 16 amino acids. The CDR3 DNA sequence: TGTGCCAGCAACTTTAGGGGTAACAGGGGGCCCGACGAGCAGTACTTC. Translated, it gives CASNFRGNRGPDEQYF.

The chain combines TRBV29-1 with TRBJ2-3, with D tentatively TRBD2 (5 bases). The CDR3 covers 14 residues. Per germline, CDR1 SQVTM and CDR2 ANQGSEA. The V gene lost 6 bases and the J gene lost 4 bases, with 17 bases spanning the gap. CDR3 loop: CSVADPSYADTQYF. The CDR3 nucleotides read TGCAGCGTCGCTGACCCTAGCTATGCAGATACGCAGTATTTT.